This T cell receptor (beta chain) was obtained from a study of blood T cell repertoires in COVID-19. Whole-study context: Sources were T cells, B-cell-depleted T cells, or PBMCs; the material itself was cDNA or gDNA.

This CDR3 contains 13 residues. V was cut by 1 base and J by 8 bases, with 11 bases left in between. Germline V gene data show CDR1 as SGHNT and CDR2 as YYREEE (reference sequence). Repertoires were generated with immunoSEQ multiplex PCR, while TCRdb's copy carries only in-frame clones and drops some. The sample includes about 140,000 clones, over 80% of them seen just once. Sequenced input: PBMCs or T cells enriched from blood (not recorded which). This chain links TRBV5-4 with TRBJ2-3; D is possibly TRBD1 (6 bases). The sequence derives from a man between 65 and 80 years old who had been exposed to COVID-19. The CDR3, as DNA: TGTGCCAGCAGCTTGCCGGGACACGGTACGCAGTATTTT. This translates into CASSLPGHGTQYF.